This TCR beta chain was profiled in a study of OX40 agonist ivuxolimab in advanced cancers. Study-level points and caveats: Normalized T-cell clonal expansion was also low in some nonresponders. Partial responders dosed at 0.1-3.0 mg/kg displayed clonal expansion ranking among the lowest.

Clones were read by immunoSEQ multiplex PCR, and TCRdb kept only the in-frame ones, dropping some. Altogether approximately 57,000 clones are present, 65% to 85% being singletons, with the ten largest covering 3% to 3.5%. Points on this clone: The antigen is not known.

Prior autoimmune disease or systemic immunosuppression barred patients. CDR3 length: 14 residues. Germline V gives CDR1 SEHNR, CDR2 FQNEAQ (reference sequence). Trimming removed 5 bases from V and 6 bases from J; junction bases left unmatched: 2. This chain connects TRBV7-9 to TRBJ2-3, with 13 bases fitting TRBD2. The clonotype originates from an adult with an advanced solid tumor such as melanoma, head and neck, liver or kidney cancer. Sequencing used CD4+ or CD8+ T cells sorted from blood, obtained in a trial of the OX40 agonist ivuxolimab. The CDR3 loop is CASSGLAGADTQYF. For the CDR3, the DNA is TGTGCCAGCAGCGGACTAGCGGGAGCCGATACGCAGTATTTT. Using reference TRBV7-9 and TRBJ2-3 for the parts outside the CDR3, the full variable domain is DTGVSQNPRHKITKRGQNVTFRCDPISEHNRLYWYRQTLGQGPEFLTYFQNEAQLEKSRLLSDRFSAERPKGSFSTLEIQRTEQGDSAMYLCASSGLAGADTQYFGPGTRLTVL.